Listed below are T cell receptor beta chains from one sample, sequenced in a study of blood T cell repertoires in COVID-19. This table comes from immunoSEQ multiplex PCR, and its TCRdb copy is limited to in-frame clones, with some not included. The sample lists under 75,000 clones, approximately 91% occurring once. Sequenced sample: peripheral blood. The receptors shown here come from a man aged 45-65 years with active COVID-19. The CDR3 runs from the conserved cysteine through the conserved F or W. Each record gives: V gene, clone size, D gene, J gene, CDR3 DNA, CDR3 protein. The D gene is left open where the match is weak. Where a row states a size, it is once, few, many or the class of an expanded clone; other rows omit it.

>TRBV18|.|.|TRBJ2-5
TGTGCCAGCTCACCTCCAGGGGCAGAGACCCAGTACTTC
CASSPPGAETQYF
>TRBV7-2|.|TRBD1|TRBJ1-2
TGTGCCAGCAGCTTAGGAAGGGGGCTTAATCAAAACTATGGCTACACCTTC
CASSLGRGLNQNYGYTF
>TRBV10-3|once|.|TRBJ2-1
TGTGCCATCAGTGCAGACAATGAGCAGTTCTTC
CAISADNEQFF
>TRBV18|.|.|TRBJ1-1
TGTGCCAGCTCACCAGACATGAACACTGAAGCTTTCTTT
CASSPDMNTEAFF
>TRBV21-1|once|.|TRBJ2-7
TGTGCCAGCAGCCCCCGGTTGCCGGCCTACGAGCAGTACTTC
CASSPRLPAYEQYF
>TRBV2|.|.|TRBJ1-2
TGTGCCAGCACCGCCGGCCGGGAGTATGGCTACACCTTC
CASTAGREYGYTF
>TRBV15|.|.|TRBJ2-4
TGTGCCACCAGTTATTCGGCCAAAAACATTCAGTACTTC
CATSYSAKNIQYF
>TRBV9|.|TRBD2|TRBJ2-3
TGTGCCAGCAGCCTAGCGGGGGGGCTAGATACGCAGTATTTT
CASSLAGGLDTQYF
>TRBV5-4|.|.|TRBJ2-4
TGTGCCAGCAGCTTGGCAGGGGCGGCCAAAAACATTCAGTACTTC
CASSLAGAAKNIQYF
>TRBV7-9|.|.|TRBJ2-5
TGTGCCAGCAGTGACCTAGAAGGACACCGCCAAGAGACCCAGTACTTC
CASSDLEGHRQETQYF
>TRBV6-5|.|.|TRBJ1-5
TGTGCCAGCAGGTCGCGGGGGCATCAGCCCCAGCATTTT
CASRSRGHQPQHF